These 31 T cell receptor beta chains originate from one sample sequenced in a study of shared clonotypes between healthy human individuals. Here immunoSEQ multiplex PCR was the method, and the copy in TCRdb shows in-frame clones only, minus some. This sample has millions of clones; roughly 95% occur once, and the top ten carry 0.1% to 0.15%. The sequenced sample consisted of naive CD4+ T cells sorted from blood. Subset: CD45RA+ positively selected. Receptors were obtained from a man between 18 and 29 years old in good health.

This chain uses TRBV7-2 with TRBJ1-3; D is uncertain. Trimming took 0 bases from V and 0 from J, leaving 9 bases between them. CDR1 and CDR2 from the germline V gene are SGHTA and FQGNSA. This CDR3 has 16 residues. The CDR3 loop is CASSLAQHISGNTIYF. Here the CDR3 DNA reads TGTGCCAGCAGCTTAGCGCAGCACATCTCTGGAAACACCATATATTTT.

The rearrangement joins TRBV2 to TRBJ2-3, with D possibly being TRBD2 (6 bases). Germline V gene sequence: CDR1 SNHLY, CDR2 FYNNEI. V lost 5 bases and J 2 bases, leaving 17 bases between the germline ends. This CDR3 comprises 16 residues. The CDR3 DNA reads TGTGCCAGCAGTCCATCCGGGACTCGCACCACAGATACGCAGTATTTT. This translates into CASSPSGTRTTDTQYF.

The chain has TRBV28 and TRBJ2-1, with D perhaps TRBD1 (5 bases). Germline CDR1 and CDR2: MDHEN and SYDVKM. The CDR3 is 14 residues long. V was pared by 5 bases and J by 7 bases, with 15 bases between. CDR3: CASSTGPPKNEQFF. The CDR3 region has the DNA TGTGCCAGCAGTACAGGACCCCCTAAAAATGAGCAGTTCTTC. The whole variable domain, remainder taken from reference TRBV28 and TRBJ2-1, is DVKVTQSSRYLVKRTGEKVFLECVQDMDHENMFWYRQDPGLGLRLIYFSYDVKMKEKGDIPEGYSVSREKKERFSLILESASTNQTSMYLCASSTGPPKNEQFFGPGTRLTVL.

The V and J genes are TRBV27 and TRBJ1-5; no clear D gene. Per germline, CDR1 MNHEY and CDR2 SMNVEV (reference sequence). V lost 5 bases and J lost 6, with 11 bases in between. The CDR3 is 13 amino acids. In nucleotides, the CDR3 is TGTGCCAGCAGTGGGGAAAGAACTCAGCCCCAGCATTTT. Its protein product is CASSGERTQPQHF.

The rearrangement joins TRBV4-2 to TRBJ2-2, with TRBD2 matching 8 bases. Germline V gene data show CDR1 as LGHNA and CDR2 as YNFKEQ. The CDR3 has 16 amino acids. The junction had 6 bases not matched to a gene; V was cut back by 4 bases and J by 2 bases. CDR3: CASSLFAGGNTGELFF. Here the CDR3 DNA reads TGTGCCAGCAGCCTGTTTGCGGGGGGAAACACCGGGGAGCTGTTTTTT.

This chain joins TRBV11-2 and TRBJ2-5; D possibly corresponds to TRBD1 (6 bases). The assigned J gene may be wrong: the sequence end matches TRBJ2-7 better. The CDR3 has 12 amino acids. CDR1 and CDR2 (germline): SGHAT, FQNNGV. The chain's CDR3 is CASSEQGYEQYF. Here the CDR3 DNA reads TGTGCCAGCAGTGAACAGGGATACGAGCAGTACTTC.

The chain recombines TRBV30 with TRBJ1-3; possible D gene TRBD1, 6 bases. Germline CDR1 is GTSNPN and CDR2 is SVGIG (reference sequence). This CDR3 is built from 15 residues. Between the trimmed V and J ends, which lost 2 bases and 0 bases, there was a span of 11 bases. CDR3 loop: CAWSLGTPSGNTIYF. The CDR3 DNA reads as TGTGCCTGGAGTCTAGGGACACCCTCTGGAAACACCATATATTTT.

Details on this clone: The sample carries other DNA sequences with the same CDR3. The CDR3 region has the DNA TGTGCCATCAGTGGGGGGACAGGGGCCTACGAGCAGTACTTC. Translation gives CAISGGTGAYEQYF. V usage is TRBV10-3 and J usage is TRBJ2-7, with TRBD1 matching over 10 bases. The germline gives CDR1 ENHRY, CDR2 SYGVKD. The CDR3 consists of 14 residues. After removal of 4 bases from V and 2 bases from J, the junction contained 2 bases not matched to a gene.

The rearrangement joins TRBV5-6 to TRBJ1-2; 8 positions agree with TRBD1. The germline V gene has CDR1 SGHDT and CDR2 YYEEEE. The ends lost 0 bases at V and 4 bases at J; junction bases unmatched: 5. CDR3 length: 15 amino acids. CDR3 loop: CASSLVDRVSYGYTF. The CDR3 DNA follows: TGTGCCAGCAGCTTGGTGGACAGGGTTTCCTATGGCTACACCTTC. Full variable domain (outside the CDR3, taken from reference TRBV5-6 and TRBJ1-2): DAGVTQSPTHLIKTRGQQVTLRCSPKSGHDTVSWYQQALGQGPQFIFQYYEEEERQRGNFPDRFSGHQFPNYSSELNVNALLLGDSALYLCASSLVDRVSYGYTFGSGTRLTVV.

This clone has just one count. The chain recombines TRBV2 with TRBJ1-2; the D gene is possibly TRBD1 (5 bases). In germline, CDR1 is SNHLY, CDR2 FYNNEI. V shed 4 bases and J shed 4 bases, with 13 bases lying between them. CDR3 length equals 14 residues. CDR3 sequence: CASSADGTPYGYTF. DNA of the CDR3: TGTGCCAGCAGTGCGGACGGGACCCCCTATGGCTACACCTTC.

Of note for this clone: This could be a read error, since a much larger clone is one nucleotide away. The sample holds other DNA sequences that translate to the same CDR3. The rearrangement links TRBV11-2 to TRBJ2-2, with unresolved D. Per germline, CDR1 SGHAT and CDR2 FQNNGV. The ends were cut back, 6 bases at V and 2 bases at J, with 4 bases in the middle. The CDR3 extends over 12 amino acids. CDR3 nucleotides: TGTGCCAGCAGATTAAACACCGGGGAGCTGTTTTTT. Translated: CASRLNTGELFF.

The rearrangement links TRBV7-8 to TRBJ2-1; D uncertain. Germline CDR1 is SGHVS and CDR2 is FQNEAQ. The CDR3 is 14 residues long. Trimming removed 2 bases from V and 0 bases from J, with 5 bases in between. Written as DNA, the CDR3 is TGTGCCAGCAGCTTAACCACCTCCTACAATGAGCAGTTCTTC. Translated: CASSLTTSYNEQFF.

The chain recombines TRBV10-3 with TRBJ1-2; D is unclear. Trimming took 0 bases from V and 0 from J, leaving 11 bases between them. Looked up from germline, CDR1 is ENHRY and CDR2 is SYGVKD. There are 16 residues in the CDR3. CDR3 in DNA: TGTGCCATCAGTGAGTCAGGAGCGGGAGCTAACTATGGCTACACCTTC. It yields the protein CAISESGAGANYGYTF.

V gene TRBV6-1 combines with J gene TRBJ2-1, with TRBD1 matching 7 bases. CDR1 and CDR2 from the germline V gene are MNHNS and SASEGT. This CDR3 region has 15 residues. V shed 7 bases, J shed 6 bases, and the junction held 12 bases outside the gene matches. CDR3 protein: CASTTWKGAGNEQFF. Written as DNA, the CDR3 is TGTGCCAGCACCACCTGGAAGGGGGCTGGCAATGAGCAGTTCTTC.

The rearrangement links TRBV10-3 to TRBJ1-1; 7 nucleotides line up with TRBD1. V lost 6 bases to trimming and J lost 1 base; unmatched junction nucleotides: 5. Germline lookup yields CDR1 ENHRY and CDR2 SYGVKD. The length of the CDR3 is 14 residues. CDR3: CAISQTGKNTEAFF. The DNA for the CDR3 is TGTGCCATCAGCCAGACAGGGAAGAACACTGAAGCTTTCTTT.

The rearrangement uses TRBV2 and TRBJ1-1; D unclear. CDR1 and CDR2 from the germline V gene are SNHLY and FYNNEI. This CDR3 spans 12 amino acids. Trimming removed 7 bases from V and 3 bases from J, with 9 bases in between. The CDR3 protein is CASNAVYTEAFF. The DNA for the CDR3 is TGTGCCAGCAACGCTGTTTACACTGAAGCTTTCTTT. The entire variable domain, with the rest obtained from reference TRBV2 and TRBJ1-1, is as follows: EPEVTQTPSHQVTQMGQEVILRCVPISNHLYFYWYRQILGQKVEFLVSFYNNEISEKSEIFDDQFSVERPDGSNFTLKIRSTKLEDSAMYFCASNAVYTEAFFGQGTRLTVV.

The gene calls are TRBV7-8 and TRBJ2-3; 8 nucleotides agree with TRBD2. V shed 3 bases, J shed 15 bases, and the junction held 8 bases outside the gene matches. The germline V gene encodes CDR1 SGHVS and CDR2 FQNEAQ. The CDR3 is 12 amino acids. CDR3 sequence reads: CASSLPGLVVYF. The CDR3 DNA reads TGTGCCAGCAGCTTGCCGGGACTAGTGGTCTATTTT.

V and J are TRBV2 and TRBJ2-3, with D possibly being TRBD2 (5 bases). This CDR3 has 13 amino acids. Germline CDR1 and CDR2: SNHLY and FYNNEI. Trimming stripped 8 bases from V and 2 bases from J, with 11 bases between. CDR3 sequence reads: CASRGDSTDTQYF. CDR3 nucleotide sequence: TGTGCCAGCCGGGGAGACTCCACAGATACGCAGTATTTT.

The V gene is TRBV10-3, the J gene TRBJ2-3; D gene uncertain. Looked up from germline, CDR1 is ENHRY and CDR2 is SYGVKD. The CDR3 has 12 residues. V lost 3 bases, J lost 4 bases, and 5 bases lay in between. The CDR3 reads CAISDRADTQYF. CDR3 sequence (DNA): TGTGCCATCAGTGACAGAGCAGATACGCAGTATTTT.

The chain carries TRBV14 and TRBJ2-5; unclear D gene. This CDR3 comprises 11 residues. CDR1 and CDR2 from the germline V gene are SGHDN and FVKESK. V gave up 1 base and J gave up 13 bases, with 10 bases separating them. The CDR3 sequence is CASSQGTVLYF. Here the CDR3 DNA reads TGTGCCAGCAGCCAAGGGACCGTCCTGTACTTC.

This clone was counted once. This rearrangement joins TRBV10-3 to TRBJ2-7; the D gene could be TRBD1 or TRBD2 (5 bases each). Germline-derived CDR1 and CDR2 are ENHRY and SYGVKD. The length of the CDR3 is 13 residues. V was pared by 10 bases and J by 1 base, with 14 bases between. The CDR3 sequence: CASNPGRSYEQYF. CDR3 sequence (DNA): TGTGCCAGCAACCCGGGACGTTCCTACGAGCAGTACTTC.

This chain links TRBV19 with TRBJ2-2; the D gene is possibly TRBD2 (6 bases). The CDR3 contains 17 residues. CDR1 is LNHDA and CDR2 is SQIVND in the germline V gene (reference sequence). V lost 5 bases and J 0 bases, leaving 16 bases between the germline ends. The CDR3 DNA sequence: TGTGCCAGTAGTCAGAACCCGGGACTGACGAACACCGGGGAGCTGTTTTTT. It codes for CASSQNPGLTNTGELFF.

The table lists this clone with a count of one. Other DNA sequences in the sample encode the same CDR3. This sequence joins TRBV6-5 and TRBJ2-7; D remains ambiguous. The CDR3 is 14 amino acids. The germline CDR1 and CDR2 sequences are MNHEY and SVGAGI. V gave up 0 bases and J gave up 0 bases, with 6 bases separating them. As DNA, the CDR3 is TGTGCCAGCAGTTACTCTAGGGTCTCCTACGAGCAGTACTTC. It codes for CASSYSRVSYEQYF.

J is TRBJ2-1 and V is TRBV9; weak D call: TRBD2 (5 bases). The V gene's germline CDR1 is SGDLS and CDR2 YYNGEE. V shed 0 bases and J shed 6 bases, with 13 bases lying between them. This CDR3 contains 15 residues. The CDR3, as DNA: TGTGCCAGCAGCGTAGGCGGGTACGGACGCAATGAGCAGTTCTTC. It is translated as CASSVGGYGRNEQFF.

This rearrangement joins TRBV28 to TRBJ1-2, with a possible D match to TRBD1 (5 bases). Trimming left V 1 base short and J 2 bases short, with 8 bases between. The germline CDR1 and CDR2 sequences are MDHEN and SYDVKM. CDR3 length equals 14 residues. In DNA form, the CDR3 reads TGTGCCAGCAGTTTATCCAGGGACAACTATGGCTACACCTTC. It translates to CASSLSRDNYGYTF.

This chain uses TRBV9 with TRBJ2-7; 9 bases fit TRBD1. The germline V gene encodes CDR1 SGDLS and CDR2 YYNGEE. V was clipped by 4 bases and J by 4 bases; unmatched bases: 15. This CDR3 comprises 17 residues. The CDR3 reads CASSPRGSGQGSYEQYF. In DNA, the CDR3 is TGTGCCAGCAGCCCCAGGGGGTCGGGACAGGGTTCATACGAGCAGTACTTC.

The gene calls are TRBV30 and TRBJ1-5, with 9 bases fitting TRBD1. The V gene's germline CDR1 is GTSNPN and CDR2 SVGIG (reference sequence). The V gene end was trimmed by 2 bases and the J gene end by 6 bases; junction bases not matched to a gene: 5. CDR3 length equals 14 residues. Here the CDR3 DNA reads TGTGCCTGGAGTTCCACAGGGGGCGGTCAGCCCCAGCATTTT. Protein: CAWSSTGGGQPQHF.

The chain uses TRBV10-3 and TRBJ1-4; D remains ambiguous. Trimming stripped 3 bases from V and 7 bases from J, with 12 bases between. The CDR3 runs to 14 residues. Germline lookup yields CDR1 ENHRY and CDR2 SYGVKD. CDR3: CAISDGVGSEKLFF. DNA of the CDR3: TGTGCCATCAGTGATGGGGTCGGCAGTGAAAAACTGTTTTTT.

In regard to this clone: The sample carries other DNA sequences with the same CDR3. This rearrangement joins TRBV5-1 to TRBJ1-1; D gene unclear. The germline V and J ends were trimmed by 4 bases and 0 bases, with 7 bases remaining between them. This CDR3 contains 13 residues. Germline assignment: CDR1 SGHRS and CDR2 YFSETQ. CDR3 coding DNA: TGCGCCAGCAGCGGCGGCCTGAACACTGAAGCTTTCTTT. The encoded protein is CASSGGLNTEAFF.

The rearrangement joins TRBV11-2 to TRBJ2-6; no clear D gene. This CDR3 contains 17 residues. V dropped 5 bases and J dropped 0 bases, with 14 bases sitting between them. Germline V gene sequence: CDR1 SGHAT, CDR2 FQNNGV. The CDR3 sequence: CASSPRASFSGANVLTF. The DNA of the CDR3 is TGTGCCAGCAGCCCTAGGGCATCATTCTCTGGGGCCAACGTCCTGACTTTC.

This clone has only one observation. This chain links TRBV19 with TRBJ2-7, with 13 bases aligning to TRBD2. Looked up from germline, CDR1 is LNHDA and CDR2 is SQIVND (reference sequence). The V segment lost 5 bases and the J segment 1 base; nucleotides outside the gene matches: 8. The CDR3 has 17 amino acids. The CDR3 loop is CASSLTSGRFRSYEQYF. The DNA for the CDR3 is TGTGCCAGTAGTCTGACTAGCGGGAGGTTCCGATCCTACGAGCAGTACTTC.